This passage covers 13 T cell receptor beta chains from one sample sequenced in a study of beta chain features in type 1 diabetes. Expressed TCRB transcripts got sequenced, as all isolated RNA was reverse transcribed. Assay: immunoSEQ multiplex PCR; the TCRdb copy retains only in-frame clones and omits some. Of under 250,000 clones in the sample, about 14% were seen once. Specimen: naive CD4+ T cells from blood. The source of these receptors is a woman between 40 and 50 years old in good health.

This clone was seen more than once but under ten times. This chain uses TRBV20-1 with TRBJ2-1; 7 nucleotides line up with TRBD1. Germline V gene sequence: CDR1 DFQATT, CDR2 SNEGSKA (reference sequence). Losses at the gene ends were 6 bases for V and 11 bases for J; bases not matched to a gene: 7. CDR3 length: 11 residues. Here the CDR3 DNA reads TGCAGTGCACTTGGACAGGCCCAGCAGTTCTTC. Its translation: CSALGQAQQFF.

This clone was found a few times. The chain has TRBV25-1 and TRBJ1-2, with D possibly TRBD1 on 6 matching bases. The CDR3 length is 14 residues. Trimming shortened V by 1 base and J by 4 bases, and 10 bases separated the two germline ends. CDR1 is MGHDK and CDR2 is SYGVNS in the germline V gene. CDR3 bases: TGTGCCAGCAGTGAATCTGCAGGGGCCTATGGCTACACCTTC. This translates into CASSESAGAYGYTF.

This clone was found a few times. The chain links TRBV5-1 to TRBJ2-1; tentative D call: TRBD2 (5 bases). There are 14 residues in the CDR3. Deletions cut 1 base from V and 6 bases from J, with 11 bases between. Germline V gives CDR1 SGHRS, CDR2 YFSETQ. CDR3 in DNA: TGCGCCAGCAGCTTGCTAGCCGGGGTCAATGAGCAGTTCTTC. This translates into CASSLLAGVNEQFF.

The rearrangement joins TRBV25-1 to TRBJ2-3; 8 bases line up with TRBD1. The CDR3 totals 12 residues. The germline V gene has CDR1 MGHDK and CDR2 SYGVNS. V gave up 5 bases and J gave up 8 bases; unmatched junction bases: 3. The CDR3 loop is CASSKQGGTQYF. CDR3 coding DNA: TGTGCCAGCAGTAAACAGGGGGGTACGCAGTATTTT.

This clone was picked up a small number of times. J is TRBJ2-7 and V is TRBV7-9; D may be TRBD1 (5 bases). V was pared by 1 base and J by 0 bases, with 13 bases between. CDR3 size: 16 residues. Germline values: CDR1 SEHNR, CDR2 FQNEAQ (reference sequence). The CDR3 is CASSLVPGISSYEQYF. The CDR3 DNA sequence: TGTGCCAGCAGCTTAGTTCCAGGGATTAGCTCCTACGAGCAGTACTTC.

The gene calls are TRBV15 and TRBJ2-1; TRBD2 matches at 12 bases. V dropped 4 bases and J dropped 0; count of bases not matched to a gene: 7. CDR1 and CDR2 (germline): LNHNV, YYDKDF (reference sequence). CDR3 size: 18 residues. The CDR3 spells CATSTGLAGQSSYNEQFF. In DNA, the CDR3 is TGTGCCACCAGCACCGGACTAGCGGGACAAAGCTCCTACAATGAGCAGTTCTTC. Drawing the rest from reference TRBV15 and TRBJ2-1, the complete variable domain is DAMVIQNPRYQVTQFGKPVTLSCSQTLNHNVMYWYQQKSSQAPKLLFHYYDKDFNNEADTPDNFQSRRPNTSFCFLDIRSPGLGDTAMYLCATSTGLAGQSSYNEQFFGPGTRLTVL.

The CDR3 protein is CASSPNPGTLNTGELFF. In DNA, the CDR3 is TGCGCCAGCAGCCCAAACCCCGGGACATTGAACACCGGGGAGCTGTTTTTT. The chain employs TRBV5-1 and TRBJ2-2; possibly TRBD1 for D (6 bases). CDR3 length: 17 amino acids. V was shortened by 4 bases and J by 1 base, with 17 bases between the two germline ends. The germline V gene has CDR1 SGHRS and CDR2 YFSETQ. The full variable domain, with the rest looked up from reference TRBV5-1 and TRBJ2-2, is KAGVTQTPRYLIKTRGQQVTLSCSPISGHRSVSWYQQTPGQGLQFLFEYFSETQRNKGNFPGRFSGRQFSNSRSEMNVSTLELGDSALYLCASSPNPGTLNTGELFFGEGSRLTVL.

The sample holds a few counts of this clone. The chain recombines TRBV19 with TRBJ2-7; 7 positions agree with TRBD1. Trimming took 6 bases from V and 6 from J; bases not matched to a gene: 5. Germline CDR1 and CDR2: LNHDA and SQIVND (reference sequence). The CDR3 spans 12 residues. CDR3 sequence (DNA): TGTGCCAGTAGAATTCCAGGGGGCGAGCAGTACTTC. Encoded protein: CASRIPGGEQYF.

The genes are TRBV7-9 and TRBJ1-1; unclear D gene. Germline loops: CDR1 SEHNR, CDR2 FQNEAQ (reference sequence). Trimming left V 2 bases short and J 2 bases short, with 15 bases between. CDR3 length equals 16 residues. CDR3 DNA: TGTGCCAGCAGCTTATTACAGTTCCTCGAAAACACTGAAGCTTTCTTT. Its translation is CASSLLQFLENTEAFF. Together with reference TRBV7-9 and TRBJ1-1, the CDR3 gives the full variable domain: DTGVSQNPRHKITKRGQNVTFRCDPISEHNRLYWYRQTLGQGPEFLTYFQNEAQLEKSRLLSDRFSAERPKGSFSTLEIQRTEQGDSAMYLCASSLLQFLENTEAFFGQGTRLTVV.

The CDR3 DNA reads as TGTGCCAGCAGCGTCCGGGACAGGACTCTGTGGGATTCACCCCTCCACTTT. Its translation: CASSVRDRTLWDSPLHF. This chain uses TRBV9 with TRBJ1-6; TRBD1 matches at 8 bases. V lost 2 bases, J lost 8 bases, and 12 bases stayed unmatched. This CDR3 has 17 amino acids. CDR1 SGDLS and CDR2 YYNGEE come from the germline V gene.

CDR3 in DNA: TGTGCCAGTAGTCCGGGACAGGGGACGCGCAATGAGCAGTTCTTC. It is translated as CASSPGQGTRNEQFF. The chain recombines TRBV19 with TRBJ2-1; 10 bases align to TRBD1. The CDR3 consists of 15 residues. Germline V lookup: CDR1 LNHDA, CDR2 SQIVND (reference sequence). V dropped 5 bases and J dropped 6; count of bases not matched to a gene: 7.

The genes are TRBV2 and TRBJ1-1, with no clear D. Germline V gives CDR1 SNHLY, CDR2 FYNNEI. This CDR3 has 12 residues. V was cut by 4 bases and J by 5 bases, with 8 bases left in between. For the CDR3, the DNA is TGTGCCAGCAGTGTCGGTTTGACTGAAGCTTTCTTT. It specifies CASSVGLTEAFF. The complete variable domain, with remaining parts taken from reference TRBV2 and TRBJ1-1, reads EPEVTQTPSHQVTQMGQEVILRCVPISNHLYFYWYRQILGQKVEFLVSFYNNEISEKSEIFDDQFSVERPDGSNFTLKIRSTKLEDSAMYFCASSVGLTEAFFGQGTRLTVV.

This clone was seen once. The rearrangement links TRBV5-1 to TRBJ2-3; 7 bases are shared with TRBD1. The CDR3 contains 14 residues. CDR1 SGHRS and CDR2 YFSETQ come from the germline V gene. Trimming removed 4 bases from V and 2 bases from J; junction bases left unmatched: 4. CDR3 sequence: CASSRDSSTDTQYF. The CDR3 bases are TGCGCCAGCAGCCGGGACAGTTCCACAGATACGCAGTATTTT.